This entry lists 32 T cell receptor beta chains sequenced from one sample in a study of T-cell reconstitution after alpha-beta-depleted transplantation in children. Preparation of the TCRbeta library involved a method that used unique molecular identifiers. Each CDR3 protein gets one entry after TCRdb re-called the PCR reads with MiXCR. The sample consists of 490,000 or so distinct CDR3 sequences, approximately 12% of them appearing once. The sequencing here drew on PBMCs from the stem cell graft donor, taken from the stem cell graft. These receptors originate from a human donor who donated a stem cell graft to a child with combined immunodeficiency.

The V gene is TRBV11-2, the J gene TRBJ2-3; D gene uncertain. CDR1 is SGHAT, CDR2 FQNNGV, per germline. This CDR3 is built from 15 residues. V lost 5 bases, J lost 2 bases, and 14 bases lay in between. CDR3 DNA: TGTGCCAGCAGCCTCTATATATCTTCCACAGATACGCAGTATTTT. Its protein is CASSLYISSTDTQYF.

The chain carries TRBV12-3 or TRBV12-4 and TRBJ1-4, with no clear D. The CDR3 runs 14 residues. V gave up 2 bases and J gave up 8 bases, with 12 bases separating them. The CDR3 DNA reads TGTGCCAGCAGTTTATCCGGGGTCGCCGAAAAACTGTTTTTT. Translating gives CASSLSGVAEKLFF.

V and J are TRBV12-3 or TRBV12-4 and TRBJ2-1; possibly TRBD1 for D (7 bases). The CDR3 runs 12 residues. Trimming removed 5 bases at V and 9 bases at J, with 11 bases between. The CDR3: CASSGGGPEQFF. In nucleotides, the CDR3 is TGTGCCAGCAGTGGAGGGGGCCCTGAGCAGTTCTTC.

This clonotype was observed at least ten times. The chain couples TRBV11-2 to TRBJ1-6, with D unclear. V lost 5 bases to trimming and J lost 6 bases, with 11 bases between them. This CDR3 is built from 14 residues. Germline V gene lookup returns CDR1 SGHAT and CDR2 FQNNGV. The CDR3 DNA is TGTGCCAGCAGCACTGGTGGGAGTAATTCACCCCTCCACTTT. It codes for CASSTGGSNSPLHF.

The table lists this clonotype with many counts. The J gene is TRBJ2-4, the V gene TRBV12-3 or TRBV12-4, with D hard to call. The CDR3 length is 14 residues. V dropped 7 bases and J dropped 0 bases, with 10 bases sitting between them. For the CDR3, the DNA is TGTGCCAGCACCCTAGGGTCAGCCAAAAACATTCAGTACTTC. Translation: CASTLGSAKNIQYF.

V is TRBV10-3 and J is TRBJ2-1, with 7 nucleotides matching TRBD2. The CDR3 is 15 amino acids. Germline V gene sequence: CDR1 ENHRY, CDR2 SYGVKD. V was pared by 0 bases and J by 4 bases, with 3 bases of the junction left unmatched. CDR3 sequence (DNA): TGTGCCATCAGTGAGTCGAGTAGCGGGTACAATGAGCAGTTCTTC. This encodes CAISESSSGYNEQFF.

The genes are TRBV7-9 and TRBJ1-1, with D possibly being TRBD1 (5 bases). The CDR3 runs to 13 residues. Germline loops: CDR1 SEHNR, CDR2 FQNEAQ (reference sequence). Trimming took 5 bases from V and 11 from J, leaving 18 bases between them. CDR3 sequence: CASSHTEGVRAFF. CDR3 sequence (DNA): TGTGCCAGCAGCCACACAGAAGGGGTGCGGGCTTTCTTT.

This clonotype was observed at least ten times. The chain carries TRBV5-1 and TRBJ2-4; 7 bases map to TRBD2. This CDR3 is built from 17 residues. J lost 0 bases, V lost 4 bases, and 10 bases had no gene match. In germline, CDR1 is SGHRS, CDR2 YFSETQ. The CDR3 nucleotides read TGCGCCAGCAGCCGGGAGGCGGTGGGACTAGCCAAAAACATTCAGTACTTC. This gives the protein CASSREAVGLAKNIQYF.

This clonotype was counted at least ten times. V usage is TRBV29-1 and J usage is TRBJ2-3; 8 bases line up with TRBD1. The V gene end was trimmed by 6 bases and the J gene end by 1 base; junction bases not matched to a gene: 3. The CDR3 extends over 13 amino acids. CDR1 is SQVTM, CDR2 ANQGSEA, per germline. The CDR3 nucleotides read TGCAGCGTGGACAGGGAGGGCACAGATACGCAGTATTTT. Translation gives CSVDREGTDTQYF.

This chain connects TRBV9 to TRBJ1-1; D possibly corresponds to TRBD1 (6 bases). Germline V gene lookup returns CDR1 SGDLS and CDR2 YYNGEE. The CDR3 runs 12 residues. V dropped 4 bases and J dropped 7 bases, with 11 bases sitting between them. CDR3: CASSRGTSEAFF. CDR3 nucleotides: TGTGCCAGCAGCCGCGGGACAAGTGAAGCTTTCTTT.

This clonotype was detected a few times. The gene calls are TRBV27 and TRBJ2-1; 7 bases align to TRBD2. The CDR3 has 16 amino acids. The V gene end was trimmed by 6 bases and the J gene end by 0 bases; junction bases not matched to a gene: 8. Per germline, CDR1 MNHEY and CDR2 SMNVEV (reference sequence). In DNA, the CDR3 is TGTGCCAGCAGGCCATGGGAGGGGAGCTCCTACAATGAGCAGTTCTTC. It translates to CASRPWEGSSYNEQFF.

This clonotype was detected only a few times. The chain joins TRBV28 to TRBJ1-2; 7 nucleotides agree with TRBD1. CDR1 and CDR2 (germline): MDHEN, SYDVKM. The J segment lost 8 bases and the V segment lost 6 bases, leaving 9 bases of the junction unmatched. This CDR3 comprises 13 residues. The chain's CDR3 is CASSQDRPRGYTF. CDR3 coding DNA: TGTGCCAGCAGCCAGGACAGGCCTCGGGGCTACACCTTC.

This clonotype was counted a single time. The chain uses TRBV5-6 and TRBJ2-3, with D possibly matching TRBD2 (6 bases). This CDR3 has 16 amino acids. The V gene lost 2 bases and the J gene lost 2 bases, with 15 bases spanning the gap. Germline V gene data show CDR1 as SGHDT and CDR2 as YYEEEE. As DNA, the CDR3 is TGTGCCAGCAGCTTTAAAACTAGCTCCTTCACAGATACGCAGTATTTT. Its protein product is CASSFKTSSFTDTQYF.

With respect to this clonotype: This may arise from a read error, as a much more abundant clone is one base away. The genes are TRBV5-1 and TRBJ2-2; D unclear. Germline lookup yields CDR1 SGHRS and CDR2 YFSETQ. CDR3 length equals 14 residues. In nucleotides, the CDR3 is TGCACCAGCAGCTTGGCGGCGGACACCGGGGAGCTGTTTTTT. Translating it yields CTSSLAADTGELFF.

The chain is built from TRBV6-2 or TRBV6-3 and TRBJ1-1; D unclear. The V and J ends lost 3 bases and 4 bases respectively, with 18 bases between them. This CDR3 region has 16 residues. The V gene's germline CDR1 is MNHEY and CDR2 SVGEGT. CDR3 DNA: TGTGCCAGCAGTTATAAGTCGGACTCCCGGGGCACTGAAGCTTTCTTT. This gives the protein CASSYKSDSRGTEAFF.

This clonotype was seen repeatedly, ten times or more. The chain employs TRBV5-1 and TRBJ2-3; maybe TRBD1 (6 bases). CDR3 length: 16 amino acids. V lost 1 base and J 0 bases, leaving 12 bases between the germline ends. CDR1 is SGHRS, CDR2 YFSETQ, per germline. CDR3 DNA sequence: TGCGCCAGCAGCTTGTATGGGACACCTAGCACAGATACGCAGTATTTT. Translation gives CASSLYGTPSTDTQYF.

This clonotype was seen a few times. The rearrangement uses TRBV24-1 and TRBJ1-1; tentatively, D is TRBD1 (5 bases). The germline gives CDR1 KGHDR, CDR2 SFDVKD. V was pared by 7 bases and J by 3 bases, with 14 bases between. The CDR3 has 14 amino acids. Written as DNA, the CDR3 is TGTGCCACCAGGGGGGACTTGGGGGACACTGAAGCTTTCTTT. Its translation: CATRGDLGDTEAFF.

This clonotype appeared many times. V is TRBV11-3 and J is TRBJ2-5, with unresolved D. CDR3 size: 12 residues. Germline CDR1 reads SGHNT; CDR2 reads YENEEA. V was clipped by 5 bases and J by 5 bases, with 9 bases between them. The CDR3 spells CASSRGSETQYF. CDR3 coding DNA: TGTGCCAGCAGCCGAGGATCGGAGACCCAGTACTTC.

The chain has TRBV3-1 and TRBJ1-4; D not certain. The CDR3 sequence is 16 residues long. Trimming left V 0 bases short and J 5 bases short, with 13 bases between. Germline V lookup: CDR1 LGHDT, CDR2 YNNKEL (reference sequence). The DNA of the CDR3 is TGTGCCAGCAGCCAAGATTGGGCCGGAGAAAATGAAAAACTGTTTTTT. Its translation: CASSQDWAGENEKLFF.

The chain joins TRBV24-1 to TRBJ1-2; maybe TRBD1 (5 bases). Germline CDR1 KGHDR, CDR2 SFDVKD. Trimming removed 10 bases from V and 3 bases from J, with 14 bases in between. The CDR3 is 13 residues long. CDR3 in DNA: TGTGCCACTTCCCGGGACGGATACTATGGCTACACCTTC. Amino acid sequence: CATSRDGYYGYTF.

This sequence joins TRBV11-1 and TRBJ2-3; 13 bases align to TRBD2. Germline CDR1 is SGHAT and CDR2 is FQDESV (reference sequence). The CDR3 is 17 residues long. V shed 4 bases, J shed 2 bases, and the junction held 6 bases outside the gene matches. The CDR3 region is CASSSGTSGTYTDTQYF. In DNA, the CDR3 is TGTGCCAGCAGCTCCGGGACTAGCGGGACCTACACAGATACGCAGTATTTT.

In this sample, this clonotype turned up many times. This chain links TRBV5-1 with TRBJ2-2; 9 bases match TRBD2. CDR3 length equals 18 residues. The V and J ends lost 6 bases and 1 base, in that order; junction bases with no gene match: 13. Germline loops: CDR1 SGHRS, CDR2 YFSETQ. The CDR3 here is CASTPGRAGGLNTGELFF. For the CDR3, the DNA is TGCGCCAGCACCCCAGGGCGAGCGGGGGGCCTGAACACCGGGGAGCTGTTTTTT.

The chain carries TRBV20-1 and TRBJ2-1, with TRBD1 matching 8 bases. After removal of 4 bases from V and 3 bases from J, the junction contained 2 bases not matched to a gene. This CDR3 has 13 residues. Per germline, CDR1 DFQATT and CDR2 SNEGSKA (reference sequence). The CDR3 is CSATGQDYNEQFF. For the CDR3, the DNA is TGCAGTGCTACGGGACAGGACTACAATGAGCAGTTCTTC.

This chain connects TRBV28 to TRBJ2-7, with 7 nucleotides matching TRBD2. The germline V gene encodes CDR1 MDHEN and CDR2 SYDVKM. The CDR3 has 14 residues. After removal of 11 bases from V and 6 bases from J, the junction contained 16 bases not matched to a gene. CDR3 region: CAVKSHAGVSEQYF. CDR3 sequence (DNA): TGTGCCGTCAAATCCCACGCGGGAGTATCCGAGCAGTACTTC. Using reference TRBV28 and TRBJ2-7 for the parts outside the CDR3, the full variable domain is DVKVTQSSRYLVKRTGEKVFLECVQDMDHENMFWYRQDPGLGLRLIYFSYDVKMKEKGDIPEGYSVSREKKERFSLILESASTNQTSMYLCAVKSHAGVSEQYFGPGTRLTVT.

The sample holds a few counts of this clonotype. This rearrangement joins TRBV10-3 to TRBJ2-5, with a tentative D call TRBD2 (5 bases). The length of the CDR3 is 14 residues. Germline V gene sequence: CDR1 ENHRY, CDR2 SYGVKD. V shed 4 bases and J shed 7 bases, with 16 bases lying between them. The CDR3: CAISVETPGGTQYF. CDR3 sequence (DNA): TGTGCCATCAGTGTCGAGACACCAGGAGGGACCCAGTACTTC.

DNA for the CDR3: TGTGCCAGCACACGAGTTACCCCCCCGCGCAGCAATGAGCAGTTCTTC. It encodes CASTRVTPPRSNEQFF. The genes are TRBV6-1 and TRBJ2-1; D uncertain. The germline CDR1 and CDR2 sequences are MNHNS and SASEGT. The CDR3 length is 16 residues. V gave up 7 bases and J gave up 6 bases, with 22 bases separating them.

Turning to this clonotype: A much larger clone differs by one base, so this may be a read error. No DNA is shown, since the ends of the CDR3 on it are uncertain; the CDR3 is the one TCRdb lists. The rearrangement joins TRBV20-1 to TRBJ2-7; the D segment call TRBD1 is taken from the table without a DNA check. The germline CDR1 and CDR2 sequences are DFQATT and SNEGSKA (reference sequence). Termini included, the CDR3 measures 14 amino acids. CDR3 sequence reads: CSARVGGGTYEQNF.

This clonotype was recorded at least ten times. The V and J genes are TRBV7-9 and TRBJ2-7, with 11 bases lining up with TRBD2. V lost 4 bases, J lost 6 bases, and 14 bases stayed unmatched. In germline, CDR1 is SEHNR, CDR2 FQNEAQ (reference sequence). This CDR3 is built from 17 residues. The DNA for the CDR3 is TGTGCCAGCAGCTCCATAACCCCCCTACTAGCGGGAGTCGAGCAGTACTTC. This codes for CASSSITPLLAGVEQYF.

This clonotype was recorded at least ten times. The chain links TRBV5-1 to TRBJ2-5; 9 bases map to TRBD1. Germline V gives CDR1 SGHRS, CDR2 YFSETQ. Trimming at V came to 2 bases and at J to 5 bases, leaving 4 bases not matched to a gene. The length of the CDR3 is 14 residues. The CDR3 nucleotides are TGCGCCAGCAGCTTTTACAGGGGGCTGGAGACCCAGTACTTC. Translated: CASSFYRGLETQYF.

This clonotype was found many times. V is TRBV20-1 and J is TRBJ2-1, with D possibly called TRBD1 or TRBD2 (6 bases each). The CDR3 spans 13 residues. In germline, CDR1 is DFQATT, CDR2 SNEGSKA (reference sequence). Trimming left V 4 bases short and J 6 bases short, with 13 bases between. In DNA, the CDR3 is TGCAGTGCTAAGGGGGGTTCGGGCAATGAGCAGTTCTTC. Its protein is CSAKGGSGNEQFF.

This clonotype showed up just a few times. This rearrangement joins TRBV12-3 or TRBV12-4 to TRBJ1-3; the match to TRBD1 covers 7 bases. Trimming cost V 5 bases and J 3 bases; bases outside gene matches: 1. CDR3 length equals 13 residues. The CDR3 DNA is TGTGCCAGCAGTACAGGGGATGGAAACACCATATATTTT. Translating it yields CASSTGDGNTIYF.

This clonotype was counted ten times or more. The chain couples TRBV29-1 to TRBJ2-2, with 9 bases matching TRBD1. The CDR3 is 16 residues long. V shed 6 bases and J 4 bases; nucleotides not matched to a gene: 12. Germline loops: CDR1 SQVTM, CDR2 ANQGSEA. The DNA of the CDR3 is TGCAGCGTCGTCGGGATCGGGACAGGGATCACCGGGGAGCTGTTTTTT. It translates to CSVVGIGTGITGELFF.